Following are 27 T cell receptor beta chains from one sample sequenced in a study of CD8+ T cells in alopecia areata (dated by TCRdb to 2016 to 2019). The library was obtained by the immunoSEQ multiplex PCR assay. RNA was extracted from all samples and reverse transcribed into cDNA as template for TCR sequencing. TCRdb took over this immuneACCESS table, retaining in-frame rearrangements with V and J assigned. Such tables are incomplete; in checked studies, under half of the missing clones stem from an unresolved V gene, and the remainder is unexplained. A total of 250,000 or so clones appear in this sample, 67% of them only once. About 1.3% of the sample belongs to the ten largest clones. The time point tag for this specimen amounts to: baseline before oral tofacitinib. This sample comprised CD4+ T cells sorted from blood, obtained at week 0. The source of these receptors is a human donor with alopecia areata.

The chain is built from TRBV30 and TRBJ1-2; unclear D gene. The CDR3 runs 13 residues. Per the germline V gene, CDR1 is GTSNPN and CDR2 is SVGIG (reference sequence). Trimming took 0 bases from V and 8 from J, leaving 13 bases between them. This chain's CDR3 is CAWSVDPSGGYTF. CDR3 sequence (DNA): TGTGCCTGGAGTGTTGACCCCTCGGGAGGCTACACCTTC.

The V and J genes are TRBV30 and TRBJ1-5; D not certain. CDR3 length equals 14 residues. In germline, CDR1 is GTSNPN, CDR2 SVGIG (reference sequence). V shed 0 bases and J shed 6 bases, with 12 bases lying between them. CDR3 in amino acids: CAWSVTTSGQPQHF. The CDR3 DNA reads TGTGCCTGGAGTGTAACTACGTCGGGTCAGCCCCAGCATTTT.

This clone was seen a handful of times. The rearrangement joins TRBV4-1 to TRBJ1-5; the match to TRBD1 covers 12 bases. The CDR3 is 17 amino acids. Trimming cost V 3 bases and J 4 bases; bases outside gene matches: 7. CDR1 is MGHRA and CDR2 is YSYEKL in the germline V gene. The CDR3 sequence: CASSHHGTGGLNQPQHF. The CDR3 DNA reads TGCGCCAGCAGCCACCATGGGACAGGGGGCTTAAATCAGCCCCAGCATTTT.

This clone was picked up a small number of times. The chain links TRBV11-2 to TRBJ2-1; D ambiguous. The CDR3 consists of 16 residues. V lost 2 bases and J 0 bases, leaving 11 bases between the germline ends. The germline CDR1 and CDR2 sequences are SGHAT and FQNNGV. The chain's CDR3 is CASSLSKVSSYNEQFF. The CDR3 DNA reads as TGTGCCAGCAGCTTAAGCAAGGTCAGCTCCTACAATGAGCAGTTCTTC.

This clone was counted between two and nine times. The V gene is TRBV29-1, the J gene TRBJ2-1; D is unclear. From germline, CDR1 is SQVTM and CDR2 ANQGSEA. CDR3 length: 12 residues. Trimming stripped 6 bases from V and 4 bases from J, with 10 bases between. This CDR3 reads CSVDPVYNEQFF. In DNA form, the CDR3 reads TGCAGCGTAGACCCGGTATACAATGAGCAGTTCTTC.

This chain links TRBV2 with TRBJ2-5, with TRBD1 identical over 10 bases. Trimming took 8 bases from V and 5 from J; bases not matched to a gene: 11. The CDR3 covers 15 residues. Germline values: CDR1 SNHLY, CDR2 FYNNEI. CDR3 amino acids: CASPRTGTGVETQYF. In DNA form, the CDR3 reads TGTGCCAGCCCGCGGACCGGGACAGGGGTTGAGACCCAGTACTTC.

The V call is TRBV4-2, the J call TRBJ1-2; 8 positions match TRBD1. The CDR3 sequence is 15 residues long. J gave up 2 bases and V 4 bases, and 6 bases lay outside the gene matches. Per the germline V gene, CDR1 is LGHNA and CDR2 is YNFKEQ. CDR3 amino acids: CASSPWTGTNYGYTF. The CDR3 DNA is TGTGCCAGCAGCCCATGGACAGGGACGAACTATGGCTACACCTTC.

This clone was seen only once. This chain joins TRBV4-3 and TRBJ2-1, with D maybe TRBD1 (6 bases). CDR1 is LGHNA, CDR2 YSLEER, per germline. This CDR3 contains 12 residues. Trimming shortened V by 1 base and J by 11 bases, and 9 bases separated the two germline ends. The CDR3 is CASSQVQGQQFF. The DNA for the CDR3 is TGCGCCAGCAGCCAAGTACAGGGACAGCAGTTCTTC.

The chain joins TRBV29-1 to TRBJ2-3; D possibly corresponds to TRBD1 (5 bases). V lost 6 bases and J 2 bases, leaving 15 bases between the germline ends. This CDR3 region has 14 residues. CDR1 is SQVTM, CDR2 ANQGSEA, per germline. The CDR3 DNA reads TGCAGCGTGAGACAGAGTTCCCCCACAGATACGCAGTATTTT. Amino acid sequence: CSVRQSSPTDTQYF.

The V call is TRBV5-4, the J call TRBJ2-3; D remains ambiguous. Germline lookup yields CDR1 SGHNT and CDR2 YYREEE (reference sequence). V lost 0 bases and J lost 1, with 3 bases in between. This CDR3 comprises 13 residues. The CDR3 nucleotides are TGTGCCAGCAGCTTGGAGGGCACAGATACGCAGTATTTT. Translating it yields CASSLEGTDTQYF.

This clone was found once. The V call is TRBV4-2, the J call TRBJ2-1, with D perhaps TRBD1 (6 bases). The germline V gene has CDR1 LGHNA and CDR2 YNFKEQ. The CDR3 contains 17 residues. With 0 bases removed from V and 10 bases from J, the gap between germline ends came to 22 bases. CDR3 protein: CASSQDRGKSIGVEQFF. The CDR3 region has the DNA TGTGCCAGCAGCCAAGACAGGGGCAAATCGATCGGGGTCGAGCAGTTCTTC.

This sequence joins TRBV6-5 and TRBJ2-7; TRBD1 aligns across 8 bases. Germline CDR1 MNHEY, CDR2 SVGAGI. The length of the CDR3 is 13 residues. Trimming removed 2 bases from V and 6 bases from J; junction bases left unmatched: 3. CDR3 in amino acids: CASSYHDRGEQYF. The CDR3 region has the DNA TGTGCCAGCAGTTACCATGACAGGGGCGAGCAGTACTTC.

Only one count was recorded for this clone. The chain employs TRBV13 and TRBJ2-5; 9 bases map to TRBD2. The V gene end was trimmed by 5 bases and the J gene end by 5 bases; junction bases not matched to a gene: 3. The CDR3 sequence is 13 residues long. Germline loops: CDR1 PRHDT, CDR2 FYEKMQ (reference sequence). The CDR3 here is CASSRLAGETQYF. In DNA, the CDR3 is TGTGCCAGCAGCCGTCTAGCGGGGGAGACCCAGTACTTC. Filled out from reference TRBV13 and TRBJ2-5, the complete variable domain reads AAGVIQSPRHLIKEKRETATLKCYPIPRHDTVYWYQQGPGQDPQFLISFYEKMQSDKGSIPDRFSAQQFSDYHSELNMSSLELGDSALYFCASSRLAGETQYFGPGTRLLVL.

This rearrangement joins TRBV29-1 to TRBJ2-3, with 9 bases fitting TRBD1. Looked up from germline, CDR1 is SQVTM and CDR2 is ANQGSEA. The ends lost 7 bases at V and 3 bases at J; junction bases unmatched: 5. The CDR3 consists of 13 residues. CDR3 loop: CSAGQGGTDTQYF. The CDR3 DNA follows: TGCAGCGCGGGACAGGGTGGGACAGATACGCAGTATTTT.

This chain uses TRBV4-2 with TRBJ2-6, with TRBD1 matching over 8 bases. V lost 1 base and J lost 0; bases outside the gene matches: 5. The CDR3 is 18 residues long. CDR1 LGHNA and CDR2 YNFKEQ come from the germline V gene. The CDR3 coding sequence is TGTGCCAGCAGCCAAGGGCAGGGGGCTGGCTCTGGGGCCAACGTCCTGACTTTC. This encodes CASSQGQGAGSGANVLTF.

In nucleotides, the CDR3 is TGTGCCAGCAGCTCACTTCGACAGGGGGGTCGCGAGCAGTACTTC. Amino acids: CASSSLRQGGREQYF. The rearrangement joins TRBV11-2 to TRBJ2-7; TRBD1 aligns across 9 bases. The trim removed 4 bases at V and 6 bases at J, leaving 10 bases unmatched. The CDR3 is 15 residues long. The germline gives CDR1 SGHAT, CDR2 FQNNGV.

J is TRBJ1-4 and V is TRBV30, with a weak D call TRBD1 (5 bases). Germline CDR1 is GTSNPN and CDR2 is SVGIG (reference sequence). The CDR3 consists of 15 residues. V lost 2 bases and J lost 7, with 17 bases in between. The CDR3 loop is CAWSPTNPGGEKLFF. DNA of the CDR3: TGTGCCTGGAGTCCTACGAACCCCGGGGGTGAAAAACTGTTTTTT.

In DNA form, the CDR3 reads TGTGCCAGCTCACAGGGGAGAACTGAAGCTTTCTTT. This codes for CASSQGRTEAFF. The chain employs TRBV18 and TRBJ1-1; a weak D match, TRBD1 (5 bases). The germline V gene encodes CDR1 KGHSH and CDR2 LQKENI. The CDR3 length is 12 residues. V was clipped by 4 bases and J by 5 bases, with 8 bases between them.

The chain combines TRBV11-2 with TRBJ2-4; D gene uncertain. Trimming removed 2 bases at V and 0 bases at J, with 5 bases between. Germline V gene data show CDR1 as SGHAT and CDR2 as FQNNGV. There are 14 residues in the CDR3. As DNA, the CDR3 is TGTGCCAGCAGCTTAAACCTAGCCAAAAACATTCAGTACTTC. Translation gives CASSLNLAKNIQYF.

The J gene is TRBJ2-2, the V gene TRBV25-1; no clear D gene. Germline V gives CDR1 MGHDK, CDR2 SYGVNS. V shed 5 bases and J shed 5 bases, with 6 bases lying between them. This CDR3 region has 12 residues. The CDR3 bases are TGTGCCAGCAGTCAGAGGACCGGGGAGCTGTTTTTT. Protein product: CASSQRTGELFF.

The gene calls are TRBV29-1 and TRBJ2-6; D is perhaps TRBD1 (6 bases). Germline-derived CDR1 and CDR2 are SQVTM and ANQGSEA. Trimming pared 6 bases from V and 0 bases from J, leaving 15 bases between. CDR3 length: 16 amino acids. The CDR3: CSVRAGAGSGANVLTF. CDR3 sequence (DNA): TGCAGCGTGAGGGCAGGGGCCGGCTCTGGGGCCAACGTCCTGACTTTC.

This clone has only a few counts. The J gene is TRBJ2-6, the V gene TRBV6-5; D remains ambiguous. V shed 6 bases and J shed 2 bases, with 11 bases lying between them. Germline V gene lookup returns CDR1 MNHEY and CDR2 SVGAGI. This CDR3 is 15 amino acids long. The CDR3 bases are TGTGCCAGCAGCCGCCCCCTCCCTGGGGCCAACGTCCTGACTTTC. Protein product: CASSRPLPGANVLTF.

J is TRBJ2-4 and V is TRBV19; D might be TRBD1 (7 bases). Trimming stripped 5 bases from V and 6 bases from J, with 14 bases between. The length of the CDR3 is 14 residues. Germline V gene data show CDR1 as LNHDA and CDR2 as SQIVND (reference sequence). The CDR3 DNA is TGTGCCAGTAGTCCCGCCCAGGGGGGAAACATTCAGTACTTC. Residues: CASSPAQGGNIQYF. The whole variable domain, remainder taken from reference TRBV19 and TRBJ2-4, is DGGITQSPKYLFRKEGQNVTLSCEQNLNHDAMYWYRQDPGQGLRLIYYSQIVNDFQKGDIAEGYSVSREKKESFPLTVTSAQKNPTAFYLCASSPAQGGNIQYFGAGTRLSVL.

The chain carries TRBV7-2 and TRBJ2-7; D call uncertain. V lost 6 bases and J 2 bases, leaving 14 bases between the germline ends. CDR3 length: 14 residues. From germline, CDR1 is SGHTA and CDR2 FQGNSA. CDR3 in DNA: TGTGCCAGCAGACCCCTGGGTTCCCCCTACGAGCAGTACTTC. This encodes CASRPLGSPYEQYF. Using reference TRBV7-2 and TRBJ2-7 for the parts outside the CDR3, the full variable domain is GAGVSQSPSNKVTEKGKDVELRCDPISGHTALYWYRQSLGQGLEFLIYFQGNSAPDKSGLPSDRFSAERTGGSVSTLTIQRTQQEDSAVYLCASRPLGSPYEQYFGPGTRLTVT.

This chain connects TRBV7-9 to TRBJ2-5; D unresolved. Germline V CDR1 and CDR2: SEHNR, FQNEAQ (reference sequence). V was shortened by 4 bases and J by 4 bases, with 13 bases between the two germline ends. The CDR3 has 14 amino acids. The CDR3 is CASSSAEIGETQYF. In DNA form, the CDR3 reads TGTGCCAGCAGCTCCGCCGAGATAGGAGAGACCCAGTACTTC.

This clone was counted a few times. The rearrangement links TRBV2 to TRBJ2-1; D unclear. Trimming took off 0 bases at V and 5 bases at J, with 8 bases between the two ends. CDR1 and CDR2 (germline): SNHLY, FYNNEI. The CDR3 contains 14 residues. The CDR3 here is CASSEALRDNEQFF. CDR3 nucleotide sequence: TGTGCCAGCAGTGAAGCGCTTCGTGACAATGAGCAGTTCTTC.

This clone has more than one count but fewer than ten. Other nucleotide sequences in the sample specify the same CDR3. The chain recombines TRBV5-4 with TRBJ2-5; perhaps TRBD1 as D (6 bases). Per germline, CDR1 SGHNT and CDR2 YYREEE (reference sequence). There are 14 residues in the CDR3. Deletions cut 0 bases from V and 2 bases from J, with 8 bases between. The DNA for the CDR3 is TGTGCCAGCAGCTTGGGTGGGACACAAGAGACCCAGTACTTC. This sequence encodes CASSLGGTQETQYF.